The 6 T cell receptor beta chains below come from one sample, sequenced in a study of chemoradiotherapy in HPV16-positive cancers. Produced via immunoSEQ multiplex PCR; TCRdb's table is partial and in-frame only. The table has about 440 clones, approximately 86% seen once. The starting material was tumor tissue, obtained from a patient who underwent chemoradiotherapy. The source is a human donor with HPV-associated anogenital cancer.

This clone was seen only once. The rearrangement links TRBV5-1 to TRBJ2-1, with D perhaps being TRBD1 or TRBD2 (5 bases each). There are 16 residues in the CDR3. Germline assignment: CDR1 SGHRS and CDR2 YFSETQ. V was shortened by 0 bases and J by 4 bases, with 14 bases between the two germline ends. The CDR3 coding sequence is TGCGCCAGCAGCTTGGCCAGGGTAAGCGGTTACAATGAGCAGTTCTTC. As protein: CASSLARVSGYNEQFF.

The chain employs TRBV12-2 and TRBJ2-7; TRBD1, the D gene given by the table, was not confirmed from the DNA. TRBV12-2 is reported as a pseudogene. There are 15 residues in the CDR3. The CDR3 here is CASRPPVDRDYEQYV. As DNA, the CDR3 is TGTGCAAGTCGCCCACCCGTGGACAGGGACTACGAGCAGTACGTC.

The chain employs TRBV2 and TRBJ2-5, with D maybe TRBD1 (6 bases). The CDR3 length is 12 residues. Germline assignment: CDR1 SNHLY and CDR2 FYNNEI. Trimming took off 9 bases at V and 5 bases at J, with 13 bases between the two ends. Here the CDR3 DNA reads TGTGCCAGGCGAGGGGGAGACGAGACCCAGTACTTC. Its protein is CARRGGDETQYF.

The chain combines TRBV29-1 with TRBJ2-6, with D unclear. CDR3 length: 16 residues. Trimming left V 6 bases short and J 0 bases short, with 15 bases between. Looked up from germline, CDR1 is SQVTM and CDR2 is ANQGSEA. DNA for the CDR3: TGCAGCGTGCAATCGGACGTCCACTCTGGGGCCAACGTCCTGACTTTC. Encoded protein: CSVQSDVHSGANVLTF.

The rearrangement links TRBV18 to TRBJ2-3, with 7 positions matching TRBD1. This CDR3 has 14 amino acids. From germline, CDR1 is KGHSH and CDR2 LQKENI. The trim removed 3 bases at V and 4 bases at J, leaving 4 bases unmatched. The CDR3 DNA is TGTGCCAGCTCACCCCGACAGGGACCAGATACGCAGTATTTT. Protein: CASSPRQGPDTQYF.

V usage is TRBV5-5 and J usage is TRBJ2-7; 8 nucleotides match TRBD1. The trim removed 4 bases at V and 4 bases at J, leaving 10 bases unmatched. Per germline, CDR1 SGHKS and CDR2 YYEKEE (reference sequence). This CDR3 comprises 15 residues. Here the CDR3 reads CASSHGQGSWYEQYF. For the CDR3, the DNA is TGTGCCAGCAGCCACGGACAGGGTAGTTGGTACGAGCAGTACTTC.